This TCR beta chain emerged from a study of shared clonotypes between healthy human individuals. The J segment lost 5 bases and the V segment lost 1 base, leaving 3 bases of the junction unmatched. This CDR3 has 14 amino acids. Germline V lookup: CDR1 MNHEY, CDR2 SVGAGI. Genomic DNA from each subset was divided evenly over several immunoSEQ plates. The data were produced by immunoSEQ multiplex PCR, yet TCRdb's version contains in-frame clones alone and is incomplete. The data show millions of clones, 95% seen once. The study, taken as a whole, reports: Sampling included only blood; tissue repertoires likely differ. Since donors were few, the genetic and exposure-history diversity represented was limited.

As for this clone: The antigen is unknown.

The clonotype originates from a man between 18 and 35 years old in good health. This chain uses TRBV6-5 with TRBJ2-7; TRBD1 matches 9 bases. Sequencing input: naive CD4+ T cells sorted from blood. Subset in this sample: CD45RA+ positively selected. The chain's CDR3 is CASSYWTGDHEQYF. The CDR3 DNA reads TGTGCCAGCAGTTACTGGACAGGGGACCACGAGCAGTACTTC.